These 2 T cell receptor beta chains were sequenced from one sample in a study of control samples from healthy donors and cancer patients (dated by TCRdb to the early 2020s). Library generation was performed with the immunoSEQ multiplex PCR assay. In its TCRdb copy, this immuneACCESS table keeps in-frame sequences only and misses some clones. Where compared with another copy, unresolved V genes explain less than half of these, and the others have no known cause. For this sample there are 65,000 to 90,000 clones; 85% to 95% appear just once. Over 2.5% of the sample belongs to the ten largest clones. The sequenced sample consisted of blood. These receptor sequences come from a woman in her 30s in good health.

This rearrangement joins TRBV25-1 to TRBJ1-2; 11 nucleotides agree with TRBD1. V dropped 6 bases and J dropped 7; count of bases not matched to a gene: 7. CDR3 length: 14 amino acids. Germline CDR1 reads MGHDK; CDR2 reads SYGVNS. The CDR3 coding sequence is TGTGCCAGCAGCCCGGGACAGGGGGTTTCTGGCTACACCTTC. Protein product: CASSPGQGVSGYTF.

The chain employs TRBV7-6 and TRBJ2-7; D not resolved. CDR1 and CDR2 from the germline V gene are SGHVS and FNYEAQ. The V and J ends lost 4 bases and 6 bases respectively, with 19 bases between them. The CDR3 has 15 residues. As DNA, the CDR3 is TGTGCCAGCAGCTCGATATCGGCTAAAGTCGGCGAGCAGTACTTC. Translating gives CASSSISAKVGEQYF.